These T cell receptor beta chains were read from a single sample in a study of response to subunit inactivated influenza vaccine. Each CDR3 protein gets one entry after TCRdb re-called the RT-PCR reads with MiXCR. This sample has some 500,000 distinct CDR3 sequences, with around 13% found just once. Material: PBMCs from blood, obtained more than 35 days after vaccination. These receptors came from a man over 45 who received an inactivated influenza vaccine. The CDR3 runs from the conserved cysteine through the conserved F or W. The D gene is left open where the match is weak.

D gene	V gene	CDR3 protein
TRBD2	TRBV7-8	CASSLRERGGRNEQFF
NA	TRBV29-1	CSVVPRRNEQFF
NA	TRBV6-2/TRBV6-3	CASSYSSGNGYTF
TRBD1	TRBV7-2	CASSFQTGADTQYF
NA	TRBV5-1	CASSLDPGADTQYF
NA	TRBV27	CASSFTGPNYGYTF
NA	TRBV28	CASSLMSQYNEQFF
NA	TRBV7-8	CASGSPAGDEQFF
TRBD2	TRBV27	CASRSGSRTDTQYF
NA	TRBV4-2	CASSQPGTLYEQYF
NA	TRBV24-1	CATSDLHKVSERLTYEQYF
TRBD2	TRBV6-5	CASSYAGGRTDTQYF
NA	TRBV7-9	CASSNPPAWQRTDTQYF
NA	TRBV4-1	CASSQSPRRGETQYF
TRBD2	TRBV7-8	CASSRSTSGSYNEQFF
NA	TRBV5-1	CASSLLEGASYKLYEQYF
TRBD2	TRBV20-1	CSVGGRWSGELFF
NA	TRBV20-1	CSARARTAPYEQYF
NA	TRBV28	CASSPLGLYNEQFF
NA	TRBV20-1	CSARPSSVMSPEQFF
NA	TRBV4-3	CASSQDSRAADTQYF
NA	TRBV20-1	CSAFRDEQYF